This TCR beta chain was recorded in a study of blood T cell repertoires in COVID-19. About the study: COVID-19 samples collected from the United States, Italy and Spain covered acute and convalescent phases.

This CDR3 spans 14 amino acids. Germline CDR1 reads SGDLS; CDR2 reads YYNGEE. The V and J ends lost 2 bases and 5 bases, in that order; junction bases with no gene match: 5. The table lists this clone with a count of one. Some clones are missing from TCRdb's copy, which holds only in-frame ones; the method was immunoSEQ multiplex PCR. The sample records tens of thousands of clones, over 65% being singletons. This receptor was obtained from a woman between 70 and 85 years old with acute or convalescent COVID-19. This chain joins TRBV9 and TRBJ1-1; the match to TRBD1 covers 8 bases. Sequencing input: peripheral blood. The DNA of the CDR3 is TGTGCCAGCAGCGTGGGGGACAGGCGGACTGAAGCTTTCTTT. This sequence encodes CASSVGDRRTEAFF.